This is a list of T cell receptor beta chains from one sample in a study of beta chain features in type 1 diabetes. TCRdb's copy holds only in-frame clones and misses some; the assay was immunoSEQ multiplex PCR. The table lists fewer than 550,000 clones, over 9.5% of them singletons. The sample was naive CD4+ T cells from blood. The receptor set was obtained from a woman aged 18-29 years in good health. CDR3s include the opening cysteine and the closing phenylalanine or tryptophan. Fields, in order: CDR3 DNA, CDR3 protein, clone size, V gene, D gene, J gene. A D gene is named only where the DNA matches it firmly. Size is stated for part of the rows, as once, few or many counts, or as a class when the clone is expanded.

DNA: TGTGCCAGCAGTGTTGGGGTTGGGACAGGGGAGGAAAAACTGTTTTTT
CDR3: CASSVGVGTGEEKLFF
size: NA
V: TRBV27
D: TRBD1
J: TRBJ1-4

DNA: TGCAGCGTTGAGGGAAGCTCCTACAATGAGCAGTTCTTC
CDR3: CSVEGSSYNEQFF
size: NA
V: TRBV29-1
D: NA
J: TRBJ2-1

DNA: TGCAGCGTCGACACAGATACGCAGTATTTT
CDR3: CSVDTDTQYF
size: NA
V: TRBV29-1
D: NA
J: TRBJ2-3

DNA: TGTGCCAGCAGCTTAGGGCCCCGACAGGGTAAAAACATTCAGTACTTC
CDR3: CASSLGPRQGKNIQYF
size: NA
V: TRBV7-2
D: TRBD1
J: TRBJ2-4

DNA: TGTGCCAGCGGGATCCTAATGGCCGGGGAGCTGTTTTTT
CDR3: CASGILMAGELFF
size: NA
V: TRBV2
D: NA
J: TRBJ2-2

DNA: TGTGCCTGGAGTGTTAGACGGACTAGCGGGAGAGGAGAGACCCAGTACTTC
CDR3: CAWSVRRTSGRGETQYF
size: NA
V: TRBV30
D: TRBD2
J: TRBJ2-5

DNA: TGCGCCAGCAGTATGCTTCGGGTAGCGGGAGTCGAGCAGTTCTTC
CDR3: CASSMLRVAGVEQFF
size: once
V: TRBV5-1
D: TRBD2
J: TRBJ2-1

DNA: TGTGCCAGCAGAAAACCGGGAAGCTCCTACAATGAGCAGTTCTTC
CDR3: CASRKPGSSYNEQFF
size: few
V: TRBV11-2
D: NA
J: TRBJ2-1

DNA: TGTGCCAGCAGCTTTGGACTAGCGGGTGGCCGGGAGCTGTTTTTT
CDR3: CASSFGLAGGRELFF
size: NA
V: TRBV7-3
D: TRBD2
J: TRBJ2-2

DNA: TGTGCCAGCAGCTTAGGAAACGGAGGAAACTATGGCTACACCTTC
CDR3: CASSLGNGGNYGYTF
size: NA
V: TRBV7-8
D: NA
J: TRBJ1-2

DNA: TGTGCCAGCAGCCGACCGACTAGCGGGGGGCCTAGCTCCTACAATGAGCAGTTCTTC
CDR3: CASSRPTSGGPSSYNEQFF
size: NA
V: TRBV7-2
D: TRBD2
J: TRBJ2-1

DNA: TGCAGCGTTTGGGGCAGGGTCTACGGCTACACCTTC
CDR3: CSVWGRVYGYTF
size: few
V: TRBV29-1
D: NA
J: TRBJ1-2

DNA: TGTGCCAGCAGTGAGTTCGCCGGGGCAAGCCCGAAAGAGACCCAGTACTTC
CDR3: CASSEFAGASPKETQYF
size: NA
V: TRBV25-1
D: NA
J: TRBJ2-5

DNA: TGCAGTGCTGGACCTTACAATGAGCAGTTCTTC
CDR3: CSAGPYNEQFF
size: few
V: TRBV20-1
D: NA
J: TRBJ2-1

DNA: TGCAGCGCCTCAAGGGGCGAAACTGAAGCTTTCTTT
CDR3: CSASRGETEAFF
size: few
V: TRBV29-1
D: NA
J: TRBJ1-1

DNA: TGCAGCGTTGAGGATTCCGGACAGGGGAGCTACGAGCAGTACTTC
CDR3: CSVEDSGQGSYEQYF
size: NA
V: TRBV29-1
D: TRBD1
J: TRBJ2-7

DNA: TGCGCCAGCAGCCAAGTTGGGCGGTTTCGAGATACGCAGTATTTT
CDR3: CASSQVGRFRDTQYF
size: few
V: TRBV4-1
D: NA
J: TRBJ2-3

DNA: TGCGCCAGCAGCTACGACAGGGGGCTAGAGACCCAGTACTTC
CDR3: CASSYDRGLETQYF
size: few
V: TRBV5-1
D: TRBD1
J: TRBJ2-5

DNA: TGTGCCAGCAGCTTAACAGCGGGCGAGCAGTACTTC
CDR3: CASSLTAGEQYF
size: NA
V: TRBV7-3
D: NA
J: TRBJ2-7

DNA: TGCGCCAGCAGGGCCGGGACAGGGAACTATGGCTACACCTTC
CDR3: CASRAGTGNYGYTF
size: NA
V: TRBV4-3
D: TRBD1
J: TRBJ1-2

DNA: TGTGCCAGCAGTTACTCGGGGCAAACAGGAAACACCATATATTTT
CDR3: CASSYSGQTGNTIYF
size: NA
V: TRBV6-6
D: NA
J: TRBJ1-3

DNA: TGTGCCAGCAGCTTAGAATCCTGGAAGATGAACACTGAAGCTTTCTTT
CDR3: CASSLESWKMNTEAFF
size: NA
V: TRBV11-3
D: NA
J: TRBJ1-1

DNA: TGTGCCAGCAGCTTAAGGGCGGATTCCTACGAGCAGTACTTC
CDR3: CASSLRADSYEQYF
size: NA
V: TRBV7-3
D: NA
J: TRBJ2-7

DNA: TGTGCCAGCAGCAGGGGACAGGGATTCTTCGCCAAAAACATTCAGTACTTC
CDR3: CASSRGQGFFAKNIQYF
size: few
V: TRBV21-1
D: NA
J: TRBJ2-4

DNA: TGTGCCAGCAGCTTTTACAGGGGTGAAGCTTTCTTT
CDR3: CASSFYRGEAFF
size: NA
V: TRBV5-6
D: TRBD1
J: TRBJ1-1

DNA: TGTGCCAGCAGTTATTCCCCCTTCCGGGGGGCCGGGTACGAGCAGTACTTC
CDR3: CASSYSPFRGAGYEQYF
size: NA
V: TRBV27
D: NA
J: TRBJ2-7

DNA: TGCGCCAGCAGCCAGCCGCGGGAGGCGGTGGCCAAAAACATTCAGTACTTC
CDR3: CASSQPREAVAKNIQYF
size: few
V: TRBV4-1
D: TRBD2
J: TRBJ2-4

DNA: TGTGCCAGCCATCAAACGACAGGGGACTACAATGAGCAGTTCTTC
CDR3: CASHQTTGDYNEQFF
size: few
V: TRBV28
D: TRBD1
J: TRBJ2-1

DNA: TGTGCCAGCAGCGTGACTAGCGGAGAATACAATGAGCAGTTCTTC
CDR3: CASSVTSGEYNEQFF
size: NA
V: TRBV9
D: TRBD2
J: TRBJ2-1

DNA: TGTGCCAGCAGCCAAAATCGGTTCTCTGGGGCCAACGTCCTGACTTTC
CDR3: CASSQNRFSGANVLTF
size: NA
V: TRBV7-8
D: NA
J: TRBJ2-6

DNA: TGTGCCTGGAGTCCGCAGTGGGGCACTGAAGCTTTCTTT
CDR3: CAWSPQWGTEAFF
size: few
V: TRBV30
D: NA
J: TRBJ1-1

DNA: TGCGCCAGCGGAGAAGGGGGGACAGATACGCAGTATTTT
CDR3: CASGEGGTDTQYF
size: few
V: TRBV5-1
D: NA
J: TRBJ2-3

DNA: TGCAGCGCAACCAGGAGGACTGCTAGCACAGATACGCAGTATTTT
CDR3: CSATRRTASTDTQYF
size: few
V: TRBV29-1
D: NA
J: TRBJ2-3

DNA: TGTGCCAGCAGTTTGCTTTCCATGGCTCTCGGGCAGTATTTT
CDR3: CASSLLSMALGQYF
size: NA
V: TRBV28
D: NA
J: TRBJ2-3

DNA: TGTGCCAGCAGCTTAGATGGGGGGCCTACTCAGCCCCAGCATTTT
CDR3: CASSLDGGPTQPQHF
size: NA
V: TRBV11-2
D: NA
J: TRBJ1-5

DNA: TGTGCCAGCAGCGTCGTAGGAGAGGGTTCACCCCTCCACTTT
CDR3: CASSVVGEGSPLHF
size: few
V: TRBV9
D: NA
J: TRBJ1-6

DNA: TGTGCCAGCAGCTCCCAGGGGAAGAGCACAGATACGCAGTATTTT
CDR3: CASSSQGKSTDTQYF
size: once
V: TRBV9
D: NA
J: TRBJ2-3

DNA: TGCAGCGTTCCTTACACTTCAGTGCGCTCCTACAATGAGCAGTTCTTC
CDR3: CSVPYTSVRSYNEQFF
size: few
V: TRBV29-1
D: NA
J: TRBJ2-1

DNA: TGTGCCAGCAGCCAGGCGACAGGGAACGAAGAGACCCAGTACTTC
CDR3: CASSQATGNEETQYF
size: NA
V: TRBV4-2
D: TRBD1
J: TRBJ2-5

DNA: TGTGCCAGCAGTCCCCACCGGGACAGAGTCACAGATACGCAGTATTTT
CDR3: CASSPHRDRVTDTQYF
size: NA
V: TRBV7-9
D: TRBD1
J: TRBJ2-3

DNA: TGTGCCAGTGGGAGAAGCAGGGACATCGGAGAGACCCAGTACTTC
CDR3: CASGRSRDIGETQYF
size: NA
V: TRBV19
D: NA
J: TRBJ2-5

DNA: TGCAGCGTTGTGAAAGGGGGGACAGATACGCAGTATTTT
CDR3: CSVVKGGTDTQYF
size: many
V: TRBV29-1
D: NA
J: TRBJ2-3

DNA: TGTGCCAGCAGATTGTCCGGGACAGGGGGCTACGAGCAGTACTTC
CDR3: CASRLSGTGGYEQYF
size: few
V: TRBV13
D: TRBD1
J: TRBJ2-7

DNA: TGTGCCTGGAGTTCAGGGGAGGCCGGGGAGCTGTTTTTT
CDR3: CAWSSGEAGELFF
size: many
V: TRBV30
D: NA
J: TRBJ2-2

DNA: TGTGCCAGCAGCCGTCCGGGACTCACAAACAATGAGCAGTTCTTC
CDR3: CASSRPGLTNNEQFF
size: few
V: TRBV5-6
D: NA
J: TRBJ2-1

DNA: TGCAGCGTTGTACCCCGCACAGATACGCAGTATTTT
CDR3: CSVVPRTDTQYF
size: few
V: TRBV29-1
D: NA
J: TRBJ2-3

DNA: TGTGCCAGCACGCCGGGACTAGCGGGAGTGGAGACCCAGTACTTC
CDR3: CASTPGLAGVETQYF
size: few
V: TRBV7-2
D: TRBD2
J: TRBJ2-5

DNA: TGTGCCAGCAGTTACTCGAGTCGCGGGGAGCAGTTCTTC
CDR3: CASSYSSRGEQFF
size: NA
V: TRBV6-5
D: NA
J: TRBJ2-1

DNA: TGTGCCAGCAGCGTAGGGGCGATTCCCGAGCCCCAGCATTTT
CDR3: CASSVGAIPEPQHF
size: NA
V: TRBV9
D: NA
J: TRBJ1-5